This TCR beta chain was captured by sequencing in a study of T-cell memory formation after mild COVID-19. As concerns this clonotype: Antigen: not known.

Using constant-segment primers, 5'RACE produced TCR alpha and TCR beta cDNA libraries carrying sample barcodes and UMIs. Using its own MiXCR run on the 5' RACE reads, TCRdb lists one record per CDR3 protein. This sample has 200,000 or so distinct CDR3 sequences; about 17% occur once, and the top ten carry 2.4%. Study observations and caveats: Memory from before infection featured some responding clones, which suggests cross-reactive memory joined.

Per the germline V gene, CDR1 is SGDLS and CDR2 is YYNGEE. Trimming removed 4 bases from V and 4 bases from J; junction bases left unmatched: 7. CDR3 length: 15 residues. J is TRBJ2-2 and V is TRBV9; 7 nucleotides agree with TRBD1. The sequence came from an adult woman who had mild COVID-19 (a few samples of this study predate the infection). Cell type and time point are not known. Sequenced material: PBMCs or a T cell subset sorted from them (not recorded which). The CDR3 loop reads CASSTGTVGTGELFF. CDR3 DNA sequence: TGTGCCAGCAGCACGGGGACAGTTGGCACCGGGGAGCTGTTTTTT.